The rows below give T cell receptor beta chains drawn from one sample of a study of blood T cell repertoires in COVID-19. TCRdb's copy holds only in-frame clones and misses some; the assay was immunoSEQ multiplex PCR. The sample records tens of thousands of clones, 80% to 90% being singletons. The source material was peripheral blood. The receptors derive from a woman aged 60-70 years with acute or convalescent COVID-19. CDR3s include the opening cysteine and the closing phenylalanine or tryptophan. D genes are given only for firm matches. Size is omitted from some rows. Given values are once, few, many or a class for expanded clones.

DNA: TGTGCCAGTAGTACCCCGACAGAGTATGGAAGCAATCAGCCCCAGCATTTT
CDR3: CASSTPTEYGSNQPQHF
D: NA
V: TRBV19
J: TRBJ1-5
size: NA

DNA: TGTGCCAGCAGCTTGGCTGGGACAGGGGTCAACACTGAAGCTTTCTTT
CDR3: CASSLAGTGVNTEAFF
D: TRBD1
V: TRBV5-4
J: TRBJ1-1
size: once

DNA: TGTGCCAGCAGTGACCTCTCGGGGGGGGTTAACGCTTCACCCCTCCACTTT
CDR3: CASSDLSGGVNASPLHF
D: NA
V: TRBV6-1
J: TRBJ1-6
size: few

DNA: TGTGCCAGCAGCTTAGCAGGGGACAGGAGTCAGCCCCAGCATTTT
CDR3: CASSLAGDRSQPQHF
D: TRBD1
V: TRBV11-2
J: TRBJ1-5
size: once

DNA: TGTGCCAGTAGTGGGGACAGGGCCATCACAGATACGCAGTATTTT
CDR3: CASSGDRAITDTQYF
D: TRBD1
V: TRBV19
J: TRBJ2-3
size: NA

DNA: TGTGCCAGCAGTTGGTCCCAGGGATCTGGGGCCAACGTCCTGACTTTC
CDR3: CASSWSQGSGANVLTF
D: NA
V: TRBV6-5
J: TRBJ2-6
size: NA

DNA: TGTGCCAGCAGCTTGGTCCCCACGGGGGGCGGCGGAGATACGCAGTATTTT
CDR3: CASSLVPTGGGGDTQYF
D: NA
V: TRBV5-4
J: TRBJ2-3
size: NA

DNA: TGTGCCAGCAGTTACTCGAGAAGAAAGAACACTGAAGCTTTCTTT
CDR3: CASSYSRRKNTEAFF
D: NA
V: TRBV6-2/TRBV6-3
J: TRBJ1-1
size: NA

DNA: TGTGCCAGCAGCTTAAGGACTGGGAACACTGAAGCTTTCTTT
CDR3: CASSLRTGNTEAFF
D: NA
V: TRBV7-7
J: TRBJ1-1
size: NA

DNA: TGCGCCAGCAGCCACCGGACAGGGTCTGGAAACACCATATATTTT
CDR3: CASSHRTGSGNTIYF
D: TRBD1
V: TRBV4-1
J: TRBJ1-3
size: NA

DNA: TGTGCCAGCGCACCGGGACAGGGATCCTACGAGCAGTACTTC
CDR3: CASAPGQGSYEQYF
D: TRBD1
V: TRBV19
J: TRBJ2-7
size: once

DNA: TGTGCCAGCAGTCGGGCAAATCAGCCCCAGCATTTT
CDR3: CASSRANQPQHF
D: NA
V: TRBV6-6
J: TRBJ1-5
size: once

DNA: TGCGCCAGCAGCTTGAACAGGGATAACTACGAGCAGTACTTC
CDR3: CASSLNRDNYEQYF
D: NA
V: TRBV5-1
J: TRBJ2-7
size: NA

DNA: TGTGCCAGCAGCCAACCGGGACAGAAGATTGGAAACACCATATATTTT
CDR3: CASSQPGQKIGNTIYF
D: TRBD1
V: TRBV3-1/TRBV3-2
J: TRBJ1-3
size: NA

DNA: TGTGCCAGCAGCCAAGTGGGGAGAGGGGCCAACGTCCTGACTTTC
CDR3: CASSQVGRGANVLTF
D: NA
V: TRBV14
J: TRBJ2-6
size: NA

DNA: TGTGCCAGCAGCTCGGAGGAGACCCAGTACTTC
CDR3: CASSSEETQYF
D: NA
V: TRBV6-5
J: TRBJ2-5
size: once